This TCR beta chain was captured by sequencing in a study of shared clonotypes between healthy human individuals. Study information: Sampling drew on donors who were a couple of women and a few men aged 18 to 49.

Broader study findings: The four-donor shared clonotypes exceeded non-shared clonotypes in generation probability, with non-shared ones scoring lower.

This clone was found once. Its antigen is undetermined. This table comes from immunoSEQ multiplex PCR, and its TCRdb copy is limited to in-frame clones, with some not included. The data hold some 650,000 clones, with more than 95% observed a single time. Sequencing was done on a sample of naive CD4+ T cells sorted from blood. The subset denotes: CD45RA+ positively selected. The source of this sequence is a woman aged 30 to 39 in good health.

This CDR3 is CASTLSRDTTTDTQYF. In nucleotides, the CDR3 is TGTGCCAGCACTCTTTCCCGGGACACAACCACAGATACGCAGTATTTT. The rearrangement uses TRBV7-9 and TRBJ2-3; tentative D call: TRBD1 (6 bases). The CDR3 length is 16 residues. Germline CDR1 and CDR2: SEHNR and FQNEAQ (reference sequence). Trimming removed 7 bases from V and 2 bases from J, with 19 bases in between.